This TCR beta chain originates from a study of T cells in localized non-small cell lung cancer. Study-wide results and limits: A single tumor region was sequenced, leaving heterogeneity possible.

The method was immunoSEQ multiplex PCR; TCRdb's version includes in-frame clones alone and lacks a portion of them. Counted here are tens of thousands of clones, about four fifths occurring once; the ten biggest clones make up just under 20%. The CDR3 loop spans 13 amino acids. V gave up 7 bases and J gave up 2 bases, with 12 bases separating them. From germline, CDR1 is SGHNT and CDR2 YYREEE (reference sequence). Points on this clone: Its antigen remains unidentified.

This chain uses TRBV5-4 with TRBJ1-2; D remains unclear. The sample here was peripheral blood, taken before any cancer treatment. The clonotype originates from a female donor older than 55 with stage II squamous cell lung carcinoma. The CDR3 sequence: CASGLEQNYGYTF. CDR3 DNA sequence: TGTGCCAGCGGTTTGGAACAGAACTATGGCTACACCTTC.